This is a list of T cell receptor beta chains from one sample in a study of control samples from healthy donors and cancer patients. Clones were read by immunoSEQ multiplex PCR, and TCRdb kept only the in-frame ones, dropping some. The table has tens of thousands of clones, around 95% seen once. The sequencing input was blood. These receptors were taken from a woman aged 30 to 39 in good health. CDR3s include the opening cysteine and the closing phenylalanine or tryptophan. The D gene is left open where the match is weak. Clone size appears in some rows only: once, few, many, or a class for an expanded clone.

cdr3_aa,cdr3_nt,clone_size,v_call,cdr3_length,j_call,d_call
CASSLYRAGGKLFF,TGTGCCAGCAGTTTATACAGGGCCGGTGGAAAACTGTTTTTT,-,TRBV28,14,TRBJ1-4,-
CATLGQGRWGGGSYNEQFF,TGTGCCACCCTTGGACAGGGAAGGTGGGGAGGAGGCTCCTACAATGAGCAGTTCTTC,-,TRBV28,19,TRBJ2-1,TRBD1
CASSPPIGTSFGDEQFF,TGTGCCAGCTCACCACCAATTGGGACTAGTTTTGGCGATGAGCAGTTCTTC,-,TRBV18,17,TRBJ2-1,TRBD2
CASSETGGPGNTIYF,TGTGCCAGCAGCGAAACAGGGGGCCCTGGAAACACCATATATTTT,-,TRBV9,15,TRBJ1-3,TRBD1
CATSDPIGETQYF,TGTGCCACCAGTGACCCAATTGGCGAGACCCAGTACTTC,-,TRBV24-1,13,TRBJ2-5,-
CASSYFGGEQETQYF,TGTGCCAGCAGTTACTTTGGGGGGGAACAAGAGACCCAGTACTTC,-,TRBV6-5,15,TRBJ2-5,TRBD2
CASSFGSVEQFF,TGTGCCAGCAGTTTTGGATCGGTCGAGCAGTTCTTC,-,TRBV12-3/TRBV12-4,12,TRBJ2-1,-
CASSQDGGYYTDTQYF,TGTGCCAGCAGCCAAGACGGCGGATACTACACAGATACGCAGTATTTT,-,TRBV3-1/TRBV3-2,16,TRBJ2-3,-
CATSRDRGLASEQYF,TGTGCCACCAGCAGAGATCGGGGACTAGCGTCCGAGCAGTACTTC,-,TRBV15,15,TRBJ2-7,TRBD2
CASSVTLGDDEQFF,TGTGCCAGCAGCGTAACCCTGGGGGACGATGAGCAGTTCTTC,-,TRBV9,14,TRBJ2-1,-
CASSGSSGNTIYF,TGTGCCAGCTCGGGGTCATCGGGAAACACCATATATTTT,-,TRBV19,13,TRBJ1-3,-
CASSPRTANYGYTF,TGTGCCAGCAGTCCCAGGACAGCTAACTATGGCTACACCTTC,-,TRBV27,14,TRBJ1-2,-
CTGHSGDNSPLHF,TGTACCGGACATTCGGGTGATAATTCACCCCTCCACTTT,once,TRBV21-1,13,TRBJ1-6,-
CASSLWASGTNPYEQYF,TGTGCCAGCAGTTTATGGGCCTCCGGGACTAATCCCTACGAGCAGTACTTC,-,TRBV28,17,TRBJ2-7,TRBD2
CATTRGNNEKLFF,TGTGCCACCACGAGGGGGAATAATGAAAAACTGTTTTTT,-,TRBV15,13,TRBJ1-4,-
CASQRDFQETQYF,TGTGCCAGCCAACGGGACTTCCAAGAGACCCAGTACTTC,-,TRBV18,13,TRBJ2-5,-
CASSWGLAGEQYF,TGTGCCAGCAGTTGGGGACTAGCCGGCGAGCAGTACTTC,-,TRBV27,13,TRBJ2-7,TRBD2
CASSYSQASYEQYF,TGTGCCAGCAGTTACTCGCAGGCCAGCTACGAGCAGTACTTC,once,TRBV6-5,14,TRBJ2-7,-
CASSEEDRGDYGYTF,TGTGCCAGCAGTGAGGAGGACAGGGGGGACTATGGCTACACCTTC,-,TRBV2,15,TRBJ1-2,TRBD1
CASSYSNTGELFF,TGTGCCAGCAGTTACTCGAACACCGGGGAGCTGTTTTTT,-,TRBV6-2/TRBV6-3,13,TRBJ2-2,-
CASSPLPEHYEQYF,TGTGCCAGCAGCCCCCTGCCGGAGCACTACGAGCAGTACTTC,-,TRBV7-9,14,TRBJ2-7,-
CAWSTYEQYF,TGTGCCTGGAGTACGTACGAGCAGTACTTC,-,TRBV30,10,TRBJ2-7,-
CASSSLGSSANTGELFF,TGTGCCAGCAGTTCCCTTGGGAGCAGCGCTAACACCGGGGAGCTGTTTTTT,-,TRBV27,17,TRBJ2-2,-
CASTPASGSGYLDNEQFF,TGTGCCAGCACCCCCGCTAGCGGGAGTGGTTATCTCGACAATGAGCAGTTCTTC,-,TRBV7-9,18,TRBJ2-1,TRBD2